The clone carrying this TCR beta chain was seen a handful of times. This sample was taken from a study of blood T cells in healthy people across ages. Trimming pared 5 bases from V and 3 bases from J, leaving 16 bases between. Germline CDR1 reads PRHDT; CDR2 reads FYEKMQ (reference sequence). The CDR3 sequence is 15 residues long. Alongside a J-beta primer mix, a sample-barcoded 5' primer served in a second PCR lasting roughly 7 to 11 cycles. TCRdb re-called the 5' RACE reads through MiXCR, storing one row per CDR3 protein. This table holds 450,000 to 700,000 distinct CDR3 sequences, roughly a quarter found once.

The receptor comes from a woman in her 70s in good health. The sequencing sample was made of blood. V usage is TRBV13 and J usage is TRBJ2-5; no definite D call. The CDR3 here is CASSPWNTPKETQYF. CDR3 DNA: TGTGCCAGCAGCCCCTGGAACACCCCAAAAGAGACCCAGTACTTC. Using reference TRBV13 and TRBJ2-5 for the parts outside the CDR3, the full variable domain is AAGVIQSPRHLIKEKRETATLKCYPIPRHDTVYWYQQGPGQDPQFLISFYEKMQSDKGSIPDRFSAQQFSDYHSELNMSSLELGDSALYFCASSPWNTPKETQYFGPGTRLLVL.